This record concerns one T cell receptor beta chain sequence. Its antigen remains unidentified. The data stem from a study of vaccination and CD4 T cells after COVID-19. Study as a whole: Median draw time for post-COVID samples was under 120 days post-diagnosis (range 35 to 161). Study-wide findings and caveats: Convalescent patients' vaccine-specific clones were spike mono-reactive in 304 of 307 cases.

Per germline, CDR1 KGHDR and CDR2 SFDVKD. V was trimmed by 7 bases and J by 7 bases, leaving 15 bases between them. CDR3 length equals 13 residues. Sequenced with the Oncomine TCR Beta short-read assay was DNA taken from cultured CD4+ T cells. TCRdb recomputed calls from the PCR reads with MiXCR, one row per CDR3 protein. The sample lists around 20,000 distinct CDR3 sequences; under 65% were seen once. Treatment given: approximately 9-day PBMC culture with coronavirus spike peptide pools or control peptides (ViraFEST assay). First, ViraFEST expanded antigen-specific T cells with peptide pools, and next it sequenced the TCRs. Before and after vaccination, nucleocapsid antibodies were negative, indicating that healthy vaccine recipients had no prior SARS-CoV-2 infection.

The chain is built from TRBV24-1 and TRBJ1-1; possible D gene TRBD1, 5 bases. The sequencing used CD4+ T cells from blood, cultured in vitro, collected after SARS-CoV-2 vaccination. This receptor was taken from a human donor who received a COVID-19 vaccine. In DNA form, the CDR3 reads TGTGCCACCAGACCACTTCAGGGTAGTGAAGCTTTCTTT. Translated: CATRPLQGSEAFF.